This record covers a single T cell receptor beta chain. Its matching antigen is unknown. Specified time point: cycle 4 day 1 (C4D1), after around six weeks of nivolumab. Every patient relapsed after autologous stem cell transplantation, and brentuximab vedotin exposure varied. The CDR3 runs 13 residues. V was cut by 5 bases and J by 4 bases, with 11 bases left in between. Germline V gives CDR1 SGHTA, CDR2 FQGNSA. Profiled with immunoSEQ multiplex PCR; TCRdb holds only in-frame clones, not every one. The data contain approximately 93,000 clones, roughly 73% of them singletons. The data were taken from a study of PD-1 blockade in classical Hodgkin lymphoma. Study-wide findings and caveats: As was reported, newly diagnosed patients showed lower baseline TCR diversity than healthy donors did.

The rearrangement links TRBV7-2 to TRBJ1-2; D remains ambiguous. Sample: peripheral blood mononuclear cells (PBMCs), taken before the fourth cycle of nivolumab. This receptor was obtained from a human donor with classical Hodgkin lymphoma. The CDR3 region has the DNA TGTGCCAGCAGCAGTCCCGTAGGCTATGGCTACACCTTC. This codes for CASSSPVGYGYTF.